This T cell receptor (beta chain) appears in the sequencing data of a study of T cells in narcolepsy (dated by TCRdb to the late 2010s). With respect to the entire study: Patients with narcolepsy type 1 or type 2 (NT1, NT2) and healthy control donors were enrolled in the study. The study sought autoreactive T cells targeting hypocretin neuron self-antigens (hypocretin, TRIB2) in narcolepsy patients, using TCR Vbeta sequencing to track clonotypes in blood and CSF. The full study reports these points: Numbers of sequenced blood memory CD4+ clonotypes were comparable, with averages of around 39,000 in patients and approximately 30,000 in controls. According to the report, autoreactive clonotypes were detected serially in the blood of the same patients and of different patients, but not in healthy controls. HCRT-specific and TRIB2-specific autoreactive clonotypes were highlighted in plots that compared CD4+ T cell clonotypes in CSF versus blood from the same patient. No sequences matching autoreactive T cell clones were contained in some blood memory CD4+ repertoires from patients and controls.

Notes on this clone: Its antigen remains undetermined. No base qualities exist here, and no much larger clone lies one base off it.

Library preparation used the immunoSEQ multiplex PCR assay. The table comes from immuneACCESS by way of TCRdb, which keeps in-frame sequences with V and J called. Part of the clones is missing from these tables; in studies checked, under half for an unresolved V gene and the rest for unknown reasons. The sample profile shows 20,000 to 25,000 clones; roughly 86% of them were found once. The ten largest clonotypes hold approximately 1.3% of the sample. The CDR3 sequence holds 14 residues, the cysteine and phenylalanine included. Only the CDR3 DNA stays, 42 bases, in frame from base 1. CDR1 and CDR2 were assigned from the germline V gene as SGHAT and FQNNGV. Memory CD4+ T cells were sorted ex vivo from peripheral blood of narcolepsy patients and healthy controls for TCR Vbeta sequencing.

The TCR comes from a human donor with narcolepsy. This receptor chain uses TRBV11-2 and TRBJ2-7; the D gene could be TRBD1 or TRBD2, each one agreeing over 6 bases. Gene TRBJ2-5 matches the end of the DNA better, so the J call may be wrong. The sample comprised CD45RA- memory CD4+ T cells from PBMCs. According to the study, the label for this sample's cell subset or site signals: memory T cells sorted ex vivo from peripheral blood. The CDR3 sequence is CASSLSGARETQYF. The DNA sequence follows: TGTGCCAGCAGCTTATCGGGGGCTCGGGAGACCCAGTACTTC.